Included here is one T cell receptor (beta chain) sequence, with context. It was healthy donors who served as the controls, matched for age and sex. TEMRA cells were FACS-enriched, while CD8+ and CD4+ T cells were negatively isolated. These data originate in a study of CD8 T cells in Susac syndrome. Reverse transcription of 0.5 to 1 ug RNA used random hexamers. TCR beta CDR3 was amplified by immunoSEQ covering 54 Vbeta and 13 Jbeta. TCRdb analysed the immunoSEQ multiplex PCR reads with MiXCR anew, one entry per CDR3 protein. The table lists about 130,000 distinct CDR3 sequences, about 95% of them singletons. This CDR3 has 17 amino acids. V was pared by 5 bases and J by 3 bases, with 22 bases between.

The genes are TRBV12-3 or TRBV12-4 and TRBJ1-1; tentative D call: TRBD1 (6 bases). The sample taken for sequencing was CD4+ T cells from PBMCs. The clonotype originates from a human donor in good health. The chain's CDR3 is CASSLRGWGARDTEAFF. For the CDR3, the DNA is TGTGCCAGCAGTCTCCGAGGGTGGGGGGCGCGGGACACTGAAGCTTTCTTT.